The 9 T cell receptor beta chains below come from one sample, sequenced in a study of molecular identifiers for immune sequencing clone quantification. TCRdb itself ran the PCR reads through MiXCR, one entry per CDR3 protein. The sample records under 350,000 distinct CDR3 sequences, roughly 23% being singletons. The sequenced sample was naive CD8+ T cells from blood, with Jurkat cell RNA spiked in. The subset: FACS-sorted CD8+CD4-CCR7+CD45RA+ naive T cells. Every receptor here comes from a human donor in good health. Some libraries in this study had Jurkat cell RNA spiked in.

As concerns this clonotype: One junction end does not reproduce the germline sequence, and a read error may be involved. The chain recombines TRBV12-3 or TRBV12-4 with TRBJ1-1; TRBD1 agrees at 7 bases. This CDR3 comprises 14 residues. CDR3 nucleotide sequence: TGTGCCAGCAGTTCACAGGGGTTGAACACTGAAGCTCTCTTT. Translated, it gives CASSSQGLNTEALF.

Many counts were recorded for this clonotype. The chain uses TRBV7-9 and TRBJ2-7; D remains unclear. V lost 5 bases and J lost 3, with 11 bases in between. This CDR3 has 13 amino acids. The germline V gene encodes CDR1 SEHNR and CDR2 FQNEAQ (reference sequence). The CDR3 protein is CASSPFADYEQYF. For the CDR3, the DNA is TGTGCCAGCAGCCCGTTCGCCGACTACGAGCAGTACTTC.

This clonotype was recorded at least ten times. V is TRBV7-2 and J is TRBJ1-1; no clear D. The germline V gene has CDR1 SGHTA and CDR2 FQGNSA. The CDR3 has 13 amino acids. V dropped 3 bases and J dropped 2 bases, with 7 bases sitting between them. This CDR3 reads CASSFGPNTEAFF. The CDR3 region has the DNA TGTGCCAGCAGCTTTGGACCTAACACTGAAGCTTTCTTT. Looking up the rest from reference TRBV7-2 and TRBJ1-1 gives the full variable domain: GAGVSQSPSNKVTEKGKDVELRCDPISGHTALYWYRQSLGQGLEFLIYFQGNSAPDKSGLPSDRFSAERTGGSVSTLTIQRTQQEDSAVYLCASSFGPNTEAFFGQGTRLTVV.

This clonotype has ten or more counts. J is TRBJ2-1 and V is TRBV29-1; weak D call: TRBD2 (5 bases). The CDR3 spans 14 residues. Trimming left V 4 bases short and J 5 bases short, with 15 bases between. The germline V gene encodes CDR1 SQVTM and CDR2 ANQGSEA. The CDR3 DNA reads TGCAGCGTTGGTACAGCCAGACTAAACAATGAGCAGTTCTTC. Its translation: CSVGTARLNNEQFF.

This clonotype was found many times. The rearrangement uses TRBV10-3 and TRBJ1-1, with a weak D call TRBD1 (6 bases). The V end lost 1 base, the J end lost 3 bases, and 6 bases lay between the germline ends. The V gene's germline CDR1 is ENHRY and CDR2 SYGVKD. This CDR3 contains 13 residues. Written as DNA, the CDR3 is TGTGCCATCAGTGAGTACAGGGACACTGAAGCTTTCTTT. Translated: CAISEYRDTEAFF.

Comment on this clonotype: The junction differs from germline at one of its ends, possibly a read error. The chain links TRBV20-1 to TRBJ2-2; perhaps TRBD2 as D (5 bases). This CDR3 contains 13 residues. Germline assignment: CDR1 DFQATT and CDR2 SNEGSKA (reference sequence). The CDR3 loop reads CSAREGVSGEPFF. Written as DNA, the CDR3 is TGCAGTGCTAGAGAAGGCGTTTCCGGGGAGCCGTTTTTT.

The V call is TRBV11-2, the J call TRBJ1-1, with D possibly being TRBD1 (6 bases). The CDR3 has 14 amino acids. The ends were cut back, 3 bases at V and 6 bases at J, with 14 bases in the middle. Germline loops: CDR1 SGHAT, CDR2 FQNNGV. CDR3 amino acids: CASSFLDSNPEAFF. DNA of the CDR3: TGTGCCAGCAGCTTTCTGGACAGCAACCCTGAAGCTTTCTTT.

This clonotype was seen only a few times. The rearrangement links TRBV20-1 to TRBJ2-3; D may be TRBD2 (6 bases). CDR3 size: 15 residues. V was pared by 3 bases and J by 2 bases, with 15 bases between. From germline, CDR1 is DFQATT and CDR2 SNEGSKA (reference sequence). CDR3 nucleotides: TGCAGTGCTAGTGGGGACTGGAGAGACACAGATACGCAGTATTTT. The encoded protein is CSASGDWRDTDTQYF.

This clonotype has just a few counts. The chain combines TRBV27 with TRBJ2-5; D is unresolved. From germline, CDR1 is MNHEY and CDR2 SMNVEV (reference sequence). Trimming stripped 1 base from V and 2 bases from J, with 5 bases between. This CDR3 spans 13 amino acids. CDR3 sequence: CASSLFVQETQYF. CDR3 coding DNA: TGTGCCAGCAGTTTATTCGTTCAAGAGACCCAGTACTTC.